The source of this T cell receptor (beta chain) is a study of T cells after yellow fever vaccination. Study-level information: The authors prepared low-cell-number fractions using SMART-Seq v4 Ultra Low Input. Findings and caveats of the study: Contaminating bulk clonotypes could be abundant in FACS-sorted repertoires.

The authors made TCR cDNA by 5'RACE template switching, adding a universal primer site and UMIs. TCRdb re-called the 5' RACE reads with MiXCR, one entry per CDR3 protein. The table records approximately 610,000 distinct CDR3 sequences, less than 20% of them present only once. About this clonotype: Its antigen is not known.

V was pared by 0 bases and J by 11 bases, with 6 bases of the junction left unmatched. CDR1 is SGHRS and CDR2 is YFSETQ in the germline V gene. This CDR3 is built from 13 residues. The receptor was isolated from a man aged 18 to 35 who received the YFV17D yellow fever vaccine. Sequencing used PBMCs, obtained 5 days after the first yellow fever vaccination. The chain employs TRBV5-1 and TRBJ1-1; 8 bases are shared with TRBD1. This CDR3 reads CASSLGAGGLAFF. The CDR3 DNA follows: TGCGCCAGCAGCTTGGGGGCAGGGGGCTTGGCTTTCTTT.